A single sample gave rise to the 7 T cell receptor beta chains below, sequenced in a study of shared clonotypes between healthy human individuals. Produced via immunoSEQ multiplex PCR; TCRdb's table is partial and in-frame only. Of more than 2,000,000 clones listed, just over 90% are singletons. Sequenced: naive CD4+ T cells sorted from blood. Specified subset: CD45RA+ positively selected. The receptors originated from a man aged 18 to 30 in good health.

This chain uses TRBV25-1 with TRBJ1-2, with D perhaps matching TRBD1 (5 bases). The CDR3 length is 16 residues. The V gene lost 5 bases and the J gene lost 8 bases, with 24 bases spanning the gap. Germline assignment: CDR1 MGHDK and CDR2 SYGVNS. CDR3 in DNA: TGTGCCAGCAGTATCGGAAAGGGGCCCACTCGGGAGGGCTACACCTTC. Its protein product is CASSIGKGPTREGYTF.

The V gene is TRBV9, the J gene TRBJ2-3; D call uncertain. The CDR3 contains 14 residues. Deletions cut 8 bases from V and 4 bases from J, with 17 bases between. The germline gives CDR1 SGDLS, CDR2 YYNGEE. CDR3 coding DNA: TGTGCCAGTTCCAGCTTACCTTTAGCAGATACGCAGTATTTT. Amino acid sequence: CASSSLPLADTQYF. Drawing the rest from reference TRBV9 and TRBJ2-3, the complete variable domain is DSGVTQTPKHLITATGQRVTLRCSPRSGDLSVYWYQQSLDQGLQFLIQYYNGEERAKGNILERFSAQQFPDLHSELNLSSLELGDSALYFCASSSLPLADTQYFGPGTRLTVL.

The chain combines TRBV2 with TRBJ2-4; 8 nucleotides match TRBD2. This CDR3 is 16 amino acids long. V shed 2 bases, J shed 7 bases, and the junction held 10 bases outside the gene matches. CDR1 SNHLY and CDR2 FYNNEI come from the germline V gene. CDR3 sequence (DNA): TGTGCCAGCAGTGAATTTGGGACATCGGGGGGGAACATTCAGTACTTC. Translating gives CASSEFGTSGGNIQYF.

This chain joins TRBV19 and TRBJ2-5; the D gene could be TRBD1 or TRBD2 (5 bases each). This CDR3 is 14 amino acids long. Germline V gene lookup returns CDR1 LNHDA and CDR2 SQIVND (reference sequence). Between the trimmed V and J ends, which lost 3 bases and 4 bases, there was a span of 12 bases. CDR3 DNA: TGTGCCAGTAGTATCGGGGCTGGGGCAGAGACCCAGTACTTC. Translation: CASSIGAGAETQYF.

This chain uses TRBV28 with TRBJ2-7, with 7 bases matching TRBD1. CDR1 is MDHEN and CDR2 is SYDVKM in the germline V gene. V was clipped by 6 bases and J by 4 bases; unmatched bases: 12. The length of the CDR3 is 15 residues. CDR3 coding DNA: TGTGCCAGCAGAAGACAGGGTACTGTTTCTTACGAGCAGTACTTC. Translated: CASRRQGTVSYEQYF.

The chain employs TRBV28 and TRBJ1-6, with a tentative D call TRBD1 (6 bases). V dropped 3 bases and J dropped 4 bases, with 10 bases sitting between them. Germline V gives CDR1 MDHEN, CDR2 SYDVKM. This CDR3 region has 15 residues. The CDR3 DNA is TGTGCCAGCAGTTTTTCGGGACAATATAATTCACCCCTCCACTTT. This gives the protein CASSFSGQYNSPLHF. The full variable domain, with the rest looked up from reference TRBV28 and TRBJ1-6, is DVKVTQSSRYLVKRTGEKVFLECVQDMDHENMFWYRQDPGLGLRLIYFSYDVKMKEKGDIPEGYSVSREKKERFSLILESASTNQTSMYLCASSFSGQYNSPLHFGNGTRLTVT.

This clone was detected only once. The rearrangement links TRBV4-1 to TRBJ2-7, with D tentatively TRBD1 (6 bases). The CDR3 runs to 16 residues. With 6 bases removed from V and 4 bases from J, the gap between germline ends came to 22 bases. Germline V lookup: CDR1 MGHRA, CDR2 YSYEKL. The chain's CDR3 is CASSRVKPKGEYEQYF. CDR3 DNA sequence: TGCGCCAGCAGTAGAGTAAAGCCTAAGGGGGAGTACGAGCAGTACTTC.